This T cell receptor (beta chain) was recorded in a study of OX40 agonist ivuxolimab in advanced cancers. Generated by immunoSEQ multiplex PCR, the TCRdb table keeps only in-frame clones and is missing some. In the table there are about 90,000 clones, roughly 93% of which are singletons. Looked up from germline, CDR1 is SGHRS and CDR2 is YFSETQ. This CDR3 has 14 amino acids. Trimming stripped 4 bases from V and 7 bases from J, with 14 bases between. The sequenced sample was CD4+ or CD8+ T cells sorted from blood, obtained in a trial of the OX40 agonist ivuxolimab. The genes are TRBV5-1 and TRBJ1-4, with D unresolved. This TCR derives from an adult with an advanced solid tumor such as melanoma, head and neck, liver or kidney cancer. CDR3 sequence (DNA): TGCGCCAGCAGCCCTGACCCCGGCGGTGAAAAACTGTTTTTT. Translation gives CASSPDPGGEKLFF.